The 20 T cell receptor beta chains in this list originate from one sample, sequenced in a study of T cell changes during pregnancy in multiple sclerosis. Here immunoSEQ multiplex PCR was the method, and the copy in TCRdb shows in-frame clones only, minus some. This table holds 55,000 to 80,000 clones, approximately 94% found once. The source was CD8+ T cells from peripheral blood mononuclear cells, collected in the second trimester of pregnancy. Every receptor here comes from a female donor with multiple sclerosis, enrolled in a pregnancy study.

The chain carries TRBV13 and TRBJ2-2; tentatively, D is TRBD2 (6 bases). Between the trimmed V and J ends, which lost 1 base and 1 base, there was a span of 10 bases. Germline CDR1 is PRHDT and CDR2 is FYEKMQ (reference sequence). This CDR3 spans 16 amino acids. CDR3: CASSLVAGLNTGELFF. Written as DNA, the CDR3 is TGTGCCAGCAGCTTAGTGGCGGGGTTGAACACCGGGGAGCTGTTTTTT.

The chain carries TRBV11-2 and TRBJ2-1, with TRBD2 identical over 7 bases. The CDR3 spans 16 residues. V dropped 0 bases and J dropped 4; count of bases not matched to a gene: 6. Germline CDR1 and CDR2: SGHAT and FQNNGV. This chain's CDR3 is CASSLEGLAVYNEQFF. CDR3 DNA sequence: TGTGCCAGCAGCTTAGAGGGTCTAGCGGTATACAATGAGCAGTTCTTC.

This chain uses TRBV4-1 with TRBJ1-2, with D uncertain. This CDR3 comprises 15 residues. Germline V gene lookup returns CDR1 MGHRA and CDR2 YSYEKL. V was clipped by 0 bases and J by 4 bases, with 12 bases between them. In nucleotides, the CDR3 is TGCGCCAGCAGCCAAGATTTTGTAGGGAGCTATGGCTACACCTTC. As protein: CASSQDFVGSYGYTF.

This chain joins TRBV7-9 and TRBJ1-2; no reliable D call. This CDR3 has 15 amino acids. The V gene's germline CDR1 is SEHNR and CDR2 FQNEAQ (reference sequence). Deletions cut 1 base from V and 1 base from J, with 10 bases between. This CDR3 is CASSLGFQVNYGYTF. The CDR3 DNA follows: TGTGCCAGCAGCTTAGGTTTTCAGGTTAACTATGGCTACACCTTC.

The chain employs TRBV4-1 and TRBJ2-1; 8 bases fit TRBD1. Germline CDR1 MGHRA, CDR2 YSYEKL. The V gene end was trimmed by 4 bases and the J gene end by 5 bases; junction bases not matched to a gene: 1. The CDR3 contains 13 residues. The CDR3 nucleotides are TGCGCCAGCAGCCCGGGACAGGACAATGAGCAGTTCTTC. Residues: CASSPGQDNEQFF.

The chain links TRBV7-6 to TRBJ2-2; D unresolved. The CDR3 runs 11 residues. The germline V gene encodes CDR1 SGHVS and CDR2 FNYEAQ. Trimming left V 2 bases short and J 7 bases short, with 2 bases between. The CDR3 region is CASSLHGELFF. In DNA form, the CDR3 reads TGTGCCAGCAGCTTACACGGGGAGCTGTTTTTT.

The chain has TRBV7-9 and TRBJ1-5; 8 bases align to TRBD1. This CDR3 is 15 amino acids long. V gave up 4 bases and J gave up 3 bases; unmatched junction bases: 5. CDR1 and CDR2 (germline): SEHNR, FQNEAQ (reference sequence). This CDR3 is CASSSGDRYNQPQHF. In DNA form, the CDR3 reads TGTGCCAGCAGCTCCGGGGACAGGTACAATCAGCCCCAGCATTTT.

This chain joins TRBV27 and TRBJ2-7, with D perhaps matching TRBD2 (5 bases). Germline CDR1 and CDR2: MNHEY and SMNVEV (reference sequence). The CDR3 consists of 14 residues. Trimming stripped 4 bases from V and 3 bases from J, with 13 bases between. The CDR3 region is CASSYSAEGYEQYF. The CDR3 DNA follows: TGTGCCAGCAGTTATTCGGCCGAGGGCTACGAGCAGTACTTC.

The chain combines TRBV11-2 with TRBJ2-7, with D hard to call. The V end lost 3 bases, the J end lost 2 bases, and 8 bases lay between the germline ends. This CDR3 is built from 13 residues. Germline-derived CDR1 and CDR2 are SGHAT and FQNNGV. CDR3 DNA sequence: TGTGCCAGCAGCTTCGGCAGGCCCTACGAGCAGTACTTC. This translates into CASSFGRPYEQYF.

The chain links TRBV15 to TRBJ1-5; 10 bases match TRBD1. The CDR3 totals 16 residues. CDR1 is LNHNV, CDR2 YYDKDF, per germline (reference sequence). Trimming cost V 8 bases and J 0 bases; bases outside gene matches: 7. The CDR3 is CATSGRTGGSNQPQHF. The CDR3 coding sequence is TGTGCCACCTCTGGGAGGACAGGGGGTAGCAATCAGCCCCAGCATTTT. Using reference TRBV15 and TRBJ1-5 for the parts outside the CDR3, the full variable domain is DAMVIQNPRYQVTQFGKPVTLSCSQTLNHNVMYWYQQKSSQAPKLLFHYYDKDFNNEADTPDNFQSRRPNTSFCFLDIRSPGLGDTAMYLCATSGRTGGSNQPQHFGDGTRLSIL.

This chain connects TRBV5-1 to TRBJ2-7; D may be TRBD1 (7 bases). The CDR3 is 13 residues long. CDR1 and CDR2 (germline): SGHRS, YFSETQ. V was shortened by 0 bases and J by 6 bases, with 10 bases between the two germline ends. The DNA of the CDR3 is TGCGCCAGCAGCTTGGCAGGGGGGACCGAGCAGTACTTC. Its translation: CASSLAGGTEQYF. Together with reference TRBV5-1 and TRBJ2-7, the CDR3 gives the full variable domain: KAGVTQTPRYLIKTRGQQVTLSCSPISGHRSVSWYQQTPGQGLQFLFEYFSETQRNKGNFPGRFSGRQFSNSRSEMNVSTLELGDSALYLCASSLAGGTEQYFGPGTRLTVT.

The rearrangement links TRBV30 to TRBJ2-3; D is perhaps TRBD1 (5 bases). The V gene lost 2 bases and the J gene lost 4 bases, with 13 bases spanning the gap. CDR3 length equals 14 residues. Germline CDR1 and CDR2: GTSNPN and SVGIG (reference sequence). The CDR3 DNA reads as TGTGCCTGGAGTCAAGGGGCAGGTTCAGATACGCAGTATTTT. This codes for CAWSQGAGSDTQYF.

The chain joins TRBV7-8 to TRBJ2-7; tentative D call: TRBD1 (6 bases). The length of the CDR3 is 14 residues. CDR1 is SGHVS, CDR2 FQNEAQ, per germline. V was trimmed by 1 base and J by 6 bases, leaving 13 bases between them. The CDR3 reads CASSLGSGQSEQYF. CDR3 in DNA: TGTGCCAGCAGCTTAGGATCAGGACAGAGCGAGCAGTACTTC.

This sequence joins TRBV18 and TRBJ1-4; D is perhaps TRBD1 (6 bases). The germline gives CDR1 KGHSH, CDR2 LQKENI. With 0 bases removed from V and 8 bases from J, the gap between germline ends came to 13 bases. CDR3 length: 15 residues. The CDR3 region has the DNA TGTGCCAGCTCACCACCGGTACAGGGCAGGGAAAAACTGTTTTTT. This encodes CASSPPVQGREKLFF.

The chain is built from TRBV7-9 and TRBJ2-1, with D maybe TRBD1 (7 bases). Germline V gene sequence: CDR1 SEHNR, CDR2 FQNEAQ (reference sequence). This CDR3 is 12 amino acids long. V shed 4 bases and J shed 8 bases, with 9 bases lying between them. The CDR3 spells CASSSRGDEQFF. CDR3 DNA: TGTGCCAGCAGCTCCAGGGGGGATGAGCAGTTCTTC.

The J gene is TRBJ1-4, the V gene TRBV2; 11 bases are shared with TRBD1. Germline CDR1 is SNHLY and CDR2 is FYNNEI. This CDR3 is built from 16 residues. V gave up 7 bases and J gave up 6 bases; unmatched junction bases: 10. The CDR3 loop reads CASTFSPGQGDEKLFF. DNA for the CDR3: TGTGCCAGCACCTTCTCCCCGGGACAGGGGGATGAAAAACTGTTTTTT.

A single count supports this clone. The chain recombines TRBV7-3 with TRBJ2-7; D is unclear. Trimming shortened V by 8 bases and J by 3 bases, and 11 bases separated the two germline ends. The germline CDR1 and CDR2 sequences are SGHTA and FQGTGA. The CDR3 covers 12 residues. CDR3 sequence reads: CASPPEIYEQYF. CDR3 in DNA: TGTGCCAGCCCCCCCGAGATCTACGAGCAGTACTTC.

V and J are TRBV13 and TRBJ2-1, with 9 positions matching TRBD2. The CDR3 spans 16 residues. V was pared by 5 bases and J by 4 bases, with 9 bases of the junction left unmatched. Germline loops: CDR1 PRHDT, CDR2 FYEKMQ (reference sequence). The CDR3 sequence: CASSDLASGRYNEQFF. DNA for the CDR3: TGTGCCAGCAGCGACCTGGCAAGCGGGAGGTACAATGAGCAGTTCTTC.

This chain connects TRBV6-1 to TRBJ2-7; TRBD2 matches at 11 bases. V gave up 1 base and J gave up 6 bases; unmatched junction bases: 8. The CDR3 runs to 16 residues. CDR1 is MNHNS and CDR2 is SASEGT in the germline V gene. The CDR3 loop is CASSEGLAGKVREQYF. The CDR3 DNA is TGTGCCAGCAGTGAAGGACTAGCGGGAAAGGTACGCGAGCAGTACTTC.

This clone is a singleton in its sample. V and J are TRBV27 and TRBJ2-1, with 9 bases identical to TRBD2. The J segment lost 4 bases and the V segment lost 5 bases, leaving 6 bases of the junction unmatched. CDR1 and CDR2 (germline): MNHEY, SMNVEV (reference sequence). The CDR3 has 15 residues. CDR3 coding DNA: TGTGCCAGCAGTCAACTAGCGGGCTATTACAATGAGCAGTTCTTC. Its protein product is CASSQLAGYYNEQFF.